These 2 T cell receptor beta chains came from one sample sequenced in a study of blood T cell repertoires in COVID-19. Some clones are missing from TCRdb's copy, which holds only in-frame ones; the method was immunoSEQ multiplex PCR. The table has around 49,000 clones, around 90% seen once. Source material: peripheral blood. These receptors originate from a human donor in a cohort sampled during active COVID-19.

The chain recombines TRBV7-2 with TRBJ2-3, with 12 bases lining up with TRBD2. Losses at the gene ends were 2 bases for V and 6 bases for J; bases not matched to a gene: 9. The CDR3 is 17 amino acids. The V gene's germline CDR1 is SGHTA and CDR2 FQGNSA. The chain's CDR3 is CASSLQLAGGVGDTQYF. CDR3 nucleotides: TGTGCCAGCAGCTTACAACTAGCGGGGGGCGTCGGGGATACGCAGTATTTT.

CDR3 amino acids: CASSQWGGANYGYTF. CDR3 nucleotide sequence: TGCGCCAGCAGCCAATGGGGGGGCGCGAACTATGGCTACACCTTC. The chain links TRBV4-3 to TRBJ1-2; D might be TRBD1 (6 bases). V dropped 2 bases and J dropped 2 bases, with 12 bases sitting between them. CDR1 is LGHNA and CDR2 is YSLEER in the germline V gene. The CDR3 covers 15 residues.